The source of this TCR beta chain is a study of human T cells and chemical hapten exposure. This CDR3 has 14 residues. TCRdb redid the calling of the RACE reads with MiXCR, one entry per CDR3 protein. The data hold fewer than 500,000 distinct CDR3 sequences, with approximately 5.1% observed a single time. Time point here: patch test 1, 2 weeks after DPC sensitization. Treatment reported: therapeutic diphenylcyclopropenone sensitization with weekly scalp DPC. In its sample, this clonotype was seen many times. The specimen was whole blood, collected in connection with sensitization to the hapten diphenylcyclopropenone (DPC). The chain combines TRBV21-1 with TRBJ2-3; the table's D call, TRBD1, was not checked against the DNA. TRBV21-1 is classified as a pseudogene. The clonotype was recovered from a woman aged 45-65 years with alopecia areata. Some clones in this sample may be carry-over from other donors' samples. The CDR3 DNA follows: TGTGCCAGCAGCAAAGGACAGGGTCCAGATACGCAGTATTTT. Its protein is CASSKGQGPDTQYF.